Below, one T cell receptor (beta chain) is given with its context. The repertoire was sequenced with immunoSEQ multiplex PCR; TCRdb's copy has only in-frame clones and lacks some. The sample records approximately 130,000 clones, about nine tenths being singletons. This specimen belongs to a study of control samples from healthy donors and cancer patients. The CDR3 has 16 residues. From germline, CDR1 is SEHNR and CDR2 FQNEAQ (reference sequence). V was pared by 1 base and J by 3 bases, with 13 bases between. The clonotype comes from a man in his forties in good health. Sequencing used blood. The V and J genes are TRBV7-9 and TRBJ2-1, with D hard to call. The DNA of the CDR3 is TGTGCCAGCAGCTTAGAAGGGTGGCGAGGCTACAATGAGCAGTTCTTC. Its protein product is CASSLEGWRGYNEQFF.